A single sample gave rise to the 9 T cell receptor beta chains below, sequenced in a study of early T cells in non-severe SARS-CoV-2 infection. MiXCR was run by TCRdb on the 5' RACE reads, yielding one entry per CDR3 protein. Of fewer than 65,000 distinct CDR3 sequences in the sample, 5.9% were seen once. Sequenced here: whole blood, sampled at baseline. The receptors were gathered from an adult who was a healthcare worker with PCR-confirmed SARS-CoV-2 infection or an uninfected control (not recorded which).

In its sample, this clonotype was seen many times. The chain joins TRBV7-7 to TRBJ2-1, with D tentatively TRBD2 (5 bases). CDR1 is SSHAT, CDR2 FNYEAQ, per germline (reference sequence). CDR3 size: 15 residues. With 4 bases removed from V and 8 bases from J, the gap between germline ends came to 18 bases. The CDR3 region is CASSSSGSRRDEQFF. DNA of the CDR3: TGTGCCAGCAGCTCATCGGGGTCGAGGCGGGATGAGCAGTTCTTC.

At least ten counts were recorded for this clonotype. The chain combines TRBV5-1 with TRBJ1-2, with a tentative D call TRBD1 (5 bases). The V gene lost 0 bases and the J gene lost 7 bases, with 16 bases spanning the gap. The CDR3 contains 15 residues. In germline, CDR1 is SGHRS, CDR2 YFSETQ. The CDR3 region is CASSLAQDLFTGYTF. CDR3 nucleotide sequence: TGCGCCAGCAGCTTGGCACAGGACCTTTTCACTGGCTACACCTTC. Variable domain in full (rest from reference TRBV5-1 and TRBJ1-2): KAGVTQTPRYLIKTRGQQVTLSCSPISGHRSVSWYQQTPGQGLQFLFEYFSETQRNKGNFPGRFSGRQFSNSRSEMNVSTLELGDSALYLCASSLAQDLFTGYTFGSGTRLTVV.

At least ten counts were recorded for this clonotype. The chain joins TRBV28 to TRBJ1-1; no clear D. V lost 5 bases to trimming and J lost 4 bases, with 14 bases between them. The CDR3 is made up of 14 amino acids. Per germline, CDR1 MDHEN and CDR2 SYDVKM. CDR3 DNA sequence: TGTGCCAGCAGTCTCACAACAACGGGCACTGAAGCTTTCTTT. Residues: CASSLTTTGTEAFF.

The sample holds many counts of this clonotype. The chain joins TRBV29-1 to TRBJ2-3; D call uncertain. The CDR3 contains 12 residues. Germline V lookup: CDR1 SQVTM, CDR2 ANQGSEA. V was cut by 7 bases and J by 4 bases, with 12 bases left in between. The CDR3 is CSARLGSDTQYF. The CDR3 region has the DNA TGCAGCGCCCGGCTGGGATCAGATACGCAGTATTTT.

A remark on this clonotype: A much larger clone lies a single base off, so this may be a read error. The genes are TRBV5-1 and TRBJ2-7, with D possibly matching TRBD1 (6 bases). From germline, CDR1 is SGHRS and CDR2 YFSETQ. The CDR3 has 13 amino acids. The CDR3 region is CASSIGQSYEQHF. The CDR3 DNA reads TGCGCCAGCAGCATAGGACAGTCCTACGAGCAGCACTTC.

This clonotype was seen ten or more times. The chain links TRBV19 to TRBJ2-5; D may be TRBD1 or TRBD2 (5 bases each). The CDR3 is 14 amino acids. Germline V gene data show CDR1 as LNHDA and CDR2 as SQIVND (reference sequence). V dropped 0 bases and J dropped 4 bases, with 9 bases sitting between them. The CDR3 region has the DNA TGTGCCAGTAGTATAGATGGGGGAGCAGAGACCCAGTACTTC. It encodes CASSIDGGAETQYF.

This clonotype was detected ten times or more. The CDR3 sequence is CASSTHENYGYTF. CDR3 sequence (DNA): TGTGCCAGCAGTACTCACGAAAACTATGGCTACACCTTC. This chain links TRBV12-3 or TRBV12-4 with TRBJ1-2; D unresolved. V lost 5 bases and J 2 bases, leaving 9 bases between the germline ends. The CDR3 length is 13 residues.

This chain uses TRBV7-9 with TRBJ2-5; the match to TRBD2 covers 10 bases. CDR1 and CDR2 (germline): SEHNR, FQNEAQ (reference sequence). The CDR3 runs 17 residues. The V gene end was trimmed by 4 bases and the J gene end by 2 bases; junction bases not matched to a gene: 10. The CDR3 coding sequence is TGTGCCAGCAGCTCACCGGAGAGAGCGGGAGGGCAAGAGACCCAGTACTTC. This sequence encodes CASSSPERAGGQETQYF. The full variable domain, its missing parts supplied by reference TRBV7-9 and TRBJ2-5, is DTGVSQNPRHKITKRGQNVTFRCDPISEHNRLYWYRQTLGQGPEFLTYFQNEAQLEKSRLLSDRFSAERPKGSFSTLEIQRTEQGDSAMYLCASSSPERAGGQETQYFGPGTRLLVL.

This clonotype turned up a few times. The J gene is TRBJ2-1, the V gene TRBV2; 9 bases are a match to TRBD2. This CDR3 comprises 15 residues. V was pared by 7 bases and J by 4 bases, with 8 bases of the junction left unmatched. Germline CDR1 SNHLY, CDR2 FYNNEI. The CDR3 spells CASTPSGNGYNEQFF. CDR3 nucleotides: TGTGCCAGCACCCCTAGCGGGAATGGATACAATGAGCAGTTCTTC. Based on the CDR3 plus reference TRBV2 and TRBJ2-1, the full variable domain is EPEVTQTPSHQVTQMGQEVILRCVPISNHLYFYWYRQILGQKVEFLVSFYNNEISEKSEIFDDQFSVERPDGSNFTLKIRSTKLEDSAMYFCASTPSGNGYNEQFFGPGTRLTVL.